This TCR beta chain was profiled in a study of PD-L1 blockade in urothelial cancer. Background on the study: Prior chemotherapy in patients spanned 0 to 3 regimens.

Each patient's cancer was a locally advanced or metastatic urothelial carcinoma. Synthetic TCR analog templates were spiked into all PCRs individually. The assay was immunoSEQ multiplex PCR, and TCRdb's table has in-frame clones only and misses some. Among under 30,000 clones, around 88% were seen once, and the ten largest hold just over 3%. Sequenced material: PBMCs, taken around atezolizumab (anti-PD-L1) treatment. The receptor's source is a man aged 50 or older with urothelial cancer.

In DNA, the CDR3 is TGTGCCAGCAGCGTAGAGGGGGGGGGACTAGCGGTAGGTGATACGCAGTATTTT. This sequence encodes CASSVEGGGLAVGDTQYF. V usage is TRBV9 and J usage is TRBJ2-3, with 11 bases aligning to TRBD2. This CDR3 region has 18 residues. Trimming cost V 0 bases and J 6 bases; bases outside gene matches: 12. CDR1 SGDLS and CDR2 YYNGEE come from the germline V gene.